These 23 T cell receptor beta chains came from one sample sequenced in a study of T cell repertoires in cytomegalovirus infection. One entry per CDR3 protein results from TCRdb running MiXCR on the reads. The repertoire holds about 250,000 distinct CDR3 sequences, with roughly an eighth as singletons. Material: PBMCs. The receptors were sampled from a human donor in good health (CMV status not recorded). Some clones in this sample may be carry-over from other donors' samples.

V is TRBV20-1 and J is TRBJ2-1; no firm D call. Germline CDR1 DFQATT, CDR2 SNEGSKA (reference sequence). The CDR3 is made up of 15 amino acids. V lost 5 bases, J lost 0 bases, and 14 bases lay in between. CDR3 nucleotides: TGCAGTGCTCCCCGGGCCTTGAGCTCCTACAATGAGCAGTTCTTC. This gives the protein CSAPRALSSYNEQFF.

This clonotype occurred a few times. The rearrangement uses TRBV20-1 and TRBJ2-3; TRBD2 matches at 8 bases. Germline V gene lookup returns CDR1 DFQATT and CDR2 SNEGSKA (reference sequence). Losses at the gene ends were 4 bases for V and 1 base for J; bases not matched to a gene: 13. The CDR3 has 17 residues. CDR3 in amino acids: CSANGVGGRLGTDTQYF. The DNA for the CDR3 is TGCAGTGCTAATGGGGTCGGCGGGAGGCTGGGCACAGATACGCAGTATTTT.

The table lists this clonotype with many counts. The V call is TRBV25-1, the J call TRBJ1-4; no firm D call. The CDR3 sequence is 13 residues long. Germline assignment: CDR1 MGHDK and CDR2 SYGVNS. The germline V and J ends were trimmed by 6 bases and 7 bases, with 12 bases remaining between them. The CDR3 region is CASSGERAEKLFF. The DNA of the CDR3 is TGTGCCAGCAGCGGGGAGAGGGCTGAAAAACTGTTTTTT. Variable domain in full (rest from reference TRBV25-1 and TRBJ1-4): EADIYQTPRYLVIGTGKKITLECSQTMGHDKMYWYQQDPGMELHLIHYSYGVNSTEKGDLSSESTVSRIRTEHFPLTLESARPSHTSQYLCASSGERAEKLFFGSGTQLSVL.

In its sample, this clonotype was seen a few times. V gene TRBV19 combines with J gene TRBJ2-4; TRBD1 is a possible D gene (5 bases). The CDR3 has 13 residues. Germline lookup yields CDR1 LNHDA and CDR2 SQIVND (reference sequence). The V gene lost 7 bases and the J gene lost 4 bases, with 11 bases spanning the gap. The CDR3 region has the DNA TGTGCCAGTAATGAGAACAGGAAAAACATTCAGTACTTC. Translation gives CASNENRKNIQYF.

This chain connects TRBV7-2 to TRBJ2-7; the match to TRBD2 covers 8 bases. CDR3 size: 14 residues. Germline lookup yields CDR1 SGHTA and CDR2 FQGNSA. With V trimmed by 1 base and J by 4 bases, 3 bases remained unmatched. The CDR3 protein is CASSLGSGGYEQYF. In DNA, the CDR3 is TGTGCCAGCAGCTTAGGGAGCGGGGGTTACGAGCAGTACTTC.

The table lists this clonotype with a few counts. The rearrangement joins TRBV14 to TRBJ1-4; D not certain. CDR1 is SGHDN, CDR2 FVKESK, per germline. V was shortened by 1 base and J by 7 bases, with 16 bases between the two germline ends. The CDR3 length is 16 residues. CDR3 coding DNA: TGTGCCAGCAGCCAAGTCGGTCCGGCGTTTGGTGAAAAACTGTTTTTT. Translated: CASSQVGPAFGEKLFF.

This clonotype has ten or more counts. The J gene is TRBJ2-7, the V gene TRBV4-2; D is perhaps TRBD1 (5 bases). CDR1 and CDR2 from the germline V gene are LGHNA and YNFKEQ. The CDR3 has 17 amino acids. Trimming left V 0 bases short and J 3 bases short, with 18 bases between. CDR3 nucleotide sequence: TGTGCCAGCAGCCAAGATTGGGGAAGGGGCTACAACTACGAGCAGTACTTC. This codes for CASSQDWGRGYNYEQYF.

This clonotype was found many times. This rearrangement joins TRBV20-1 to TRBJ2-7, with D uncertain. This CDR3 comprises 13 residues. Trimming removed 2 bases from V and 0 bases from J, with 8 bases in between. Looked up from germline, CDR1 is DFQATT and CDR2 is SNEGSKA (reference sequence). The DNA of the CDR3 is TGCAGTGCTAGATCAGGCAGCTCCTACGAGCAGTACTTC. This codes for CSARSGSSYEQYF.

This clonotype has at least ten counts. This CDR3 reads CASSLDPPDRSNQPQHF. For the CDR3, the DNA is TGTGCCAGCAGCTTAGACCCACCAGACAGGAGCAATCAGCCCCAGCATTTT. This sequence joins TRBV7-8 and TRBJ1-5, with D perhaps TRBD1 (6 bases). This CDR3 region has 17 residues. Trimming took 1 base from V and 1 from J, leaving 14 bases between them. Germline V gives CDR1 SGHVS, CDR2 FQNEAQ.

This clonotype was seen ten or more times. The chain combines TRBV12-3 or TRBV12-4 with TRBJ2-7; perhaps TRBD1 as D (6 bases). V was trimmed by 3 bases and J by 3 bases, leaving 12 bases between them. The CDR3 is made up of 14 amino acids. The CDR3 region has the DNA TGTGCCAGCAGTTTTGCTGGGACAAACTACGAGCAGTACTTC. Its translation is CASSFAGTNYEQYF.

The J gene is TRBJ2-7, the V gene TRBV12-3 or TRBV12-4; the D is unclear. The germline V and J ends were trimmed by 5 bases and 3 bases, with 17 bases remaining between them. This CDR3 is 15 amino acids long. The CDR3 loop is CASSERGSGDYEQYF. CDR3 coding DNA: TGTGCCAGCAGTGAGAGAGGAAGTGGGGACTACGAGCAGTACTTC.

Many counts were recorded for this clonotype. The chain is built from TRBV7-3 and TRBJ1-2; 8 bases line up with TRBD1. Unmatched junction bases numbered 18, after V lost 4 bases and J lost 8 bases. Germline V gene sequence: CDR1 SGHTA, CDR2 FQGTGA. This CDR3 contains 17 residues. CDR3 in DNA: TGTGCCAGCAGCTCTGGGGGGCAGGGGGCGCATGTTAAGGGCTACACCTTC. Translated: CASSSGGQGAHVKGYTF.

The chain couples TRBV19 to TRBJ2-5; TRBD1 matches 8 bases. V gave up 3 bases and J gave up 5 bases; unmatched junction bases: 8. This CDR3 region has 15 residues. The germline gives CDR1 LNHDA, CDR2 SQIVND (reference sequence). CDR3 coding DNA: TGTGCCAGTAGTATTTCGGCCAGGGGGCATGAGACCCAGTACTTC. This gives the protein CASSISARGHETQYF.

This clonotype was counted only a few times. The chain employs TRBV25-1 and TRBJ2-5; maybe TRBD2 (5 bases). In germline, CDR1 is MGHDK, CDR2 SYGVNS. The ends were cut back, 0 bases at V and 5 bases at J, with 13 bases in the middle. This CDR3 spans 15 amino acids. CDR3 sequence (DNA): TGTGCCAGCAGTGAATATGCGAGGGCGAGTGAGACCCAGTACTTC. The encoded protein is CASSEYARASETQYF.

The CDR3 is CASSQDNRGTGELFF. For the CDR3, the DNA is TGTGCCAGCAGCCAAGATAACAGAGGTACCGGGGAGCTGTTTTTT. This chain connects TRBV14 to TRBJ2-2, with no clear D. The CDR3 spans 15 residues. Trimming cost V 0 bases and J 5 bases, with 10 bases left between them. CDR1 and CDR2 (germline): SGHDN, FVKESK.

This clonotype has ten or more counts. The genes are TRBV27 and TRBJ1-1, with a weak D call TRBD1 (5 bases). The V and J ends lost 6 bases and 1 base respectively, with 12 bases between them. The CDR3 covers 14 residues. The V gene's germline CDR1 is MNHEY and CDR2 SMNVEV (reference sequence). The CDR3 region is CASSPGRKNTEAFF. CDR3 in DNA: TGTGCCAGCAGCCCGGGACGGAAGAACACTGAAGCTTTCTTT.

This clonotype was counted at least ten times. The chain joins TRBV7-2 to TRBJ1-1; TRBD1 matches 8 bases. CDR3 size: 14 residues. Looked up from germline, CDR1 is SGHTA and CDR2 is FQGNSA. The ends lost 5 bases at V and 11 bases at J; junction bases unmatched: 13. The CDR3 DNA reads as TGTGCCAGCAGCCACTCCGACAGGGGACGATGGGCTTTCTTT. The encoded protein is CASSHSDRGRWAFF.

This clonotype was detected once. The chain joins TRBV27 to TRBJ2-5; the match to TRBD1 covers 7 bases. The CDR3 has 13 residues. Germline CDR1 reads MNHEY; CDR2 reads SMNVEV (reference sequence). V was clipped by 8 bases and J by 3 bases; unmatched bases: 6. CDR3 in amino acids: CASRKTGEETQYF. The CDR3 DNA reads as TGTGCCAGCCGAAAAACAGGGGAAGAGACCCAGTACTTC.

In its sample, this clonotype was seen many times. The chain joins TRBV5-6 to TRBJ2-7; 9 bases are a match to TRBD1. The CDR3 length is 14 residues. J lost 1 base, V lost 5 bases, and 4 bases had no gene match. CDR1 and CDR2 (germline): SGHDT, YYEEEE. The CDR3 sequence: CASRSGTGSYEQYF. CDR3 sequence (DNA): TGTGCCAGCAGGTCCGGGACAGGGTCCTACGAGCAGTACTTC.

This clonotype occurred many times. The chain carries TRBV6-2 or TRBV6-3 and TRBJ2-7; D perhaps matches TRBD1 (6 bases). Looked up from germline, CDR1 is MNHEY and CDR2 is SVGEGT. Trimming took off 4 bases at V and 1 base at J, with 20 bases between the two ends. This CDR3 has 17 amino acids. CDR3 DNA: TGTGCCAGCAGTTCCCTTCCTCAGGCAGGGGAGTCCTACGAGCAGTACTTC. Translating it yields CASSSLPQAGESYEQYF.

The J gene is TRBJ1-2, the V gene TRBV11-2; TRBD1 aligns across 7 bases. V lost 5 bases and J lost 8; bases outside the gene matches: 8. From germline, CDR1 is SGHAT and CDR2 FQNNGV. CDR3 length: 13 residues. The CDR3: CASSPVDRRGYTF. CDR3 nucleotide sequence: TGTGCCAGCAGCCCTGTGGACAGGCGAGGCTACACCTTC. Full variable domain (remainder filled in from reference TRBV11-2 and TRBJ1-2): EAGVAQSPRYKIIEKRQSVAFWCNPISGHATLYWYQQILGQGPKLLIQFQNNGVVDDSQLPKDRFSAERLKGVDSTLKIQPAKLEDSAVYLCASSPVDRRGYTFGSGTRLTVV.

The sample holds a few counts of this clonotype. The J gene is TRBJ2-2, the V gene TRBV11-2, with 7 bases identical to TRBD1. Per the germline V gene, CDR1 is SGHAT and CDR2 is FQNNGV. The CDR3 has 15 residues. Unmatched junction bases numbered 7, after V lost 5 bases and J lost 4 bases. In nucleotides, the CDR3 is TGTGCCAGCAGCACCGACAGGGCGAGCACCGGGGAGCTGTTTTTT. Amino acid sequence: CASSTDRASTGELFF.

The chain uses TRBV6-6 and TRBJ2-3, with 12 bases lining up with TRBD1. Trimming at V came to 5 bases and at J to 5 bases, leaving 8 bases not matched to a gene. Per germline, CDR1 MNHNY and CDR2 SVGAGI (reference sequence). This CDR3 is 16 amino acids long. This chain's CDR3 is CASSLGDRGRVDTQYF. The CDR3 nucleotides are TGTGCCAGCAGTCTAGGGGACAGGGGGCGCGTAGATACGCAGTATTTT.